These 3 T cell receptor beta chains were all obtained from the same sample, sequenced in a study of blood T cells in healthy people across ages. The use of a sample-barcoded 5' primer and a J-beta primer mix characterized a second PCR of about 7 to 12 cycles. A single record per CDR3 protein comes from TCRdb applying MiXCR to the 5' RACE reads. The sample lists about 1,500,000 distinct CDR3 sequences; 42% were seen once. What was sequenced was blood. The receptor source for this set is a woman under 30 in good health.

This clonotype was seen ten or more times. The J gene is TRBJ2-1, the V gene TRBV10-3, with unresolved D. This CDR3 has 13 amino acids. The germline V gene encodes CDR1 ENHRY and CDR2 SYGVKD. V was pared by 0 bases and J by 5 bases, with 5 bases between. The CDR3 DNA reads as TGTGCCATCAGTGAGTCCGGAGACAATGAGCAGTTCTTC. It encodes CAISESGDNEQFF.

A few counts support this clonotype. CDR3 residues: CASSTGTSKTQYF. Written as DNA, the CDR3 is TGTGCCAGCAGTACCGGGACTAGCAAAACGCAGTATTTT. This chain joins TRBV6-1 and TRBJ2-3, with 9 bases aligning to TRBD2. This CDR3 has 13 amino acids. Germline trimming cut 5 bases from V and 9 bases from J; bases unmatched to any gene: 6. Germline values: CDR1 MNHNS, CDR2 SASEGT.

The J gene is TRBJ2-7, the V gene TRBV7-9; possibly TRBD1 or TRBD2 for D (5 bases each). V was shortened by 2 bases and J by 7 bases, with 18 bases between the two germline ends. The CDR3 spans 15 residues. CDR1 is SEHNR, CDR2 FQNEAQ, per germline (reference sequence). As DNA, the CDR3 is TGTGCCAGCAGCTTAACGCTGGGACCAGGCAATGAGCAGTACTTC. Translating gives CASSLTLGPGNEQYF.